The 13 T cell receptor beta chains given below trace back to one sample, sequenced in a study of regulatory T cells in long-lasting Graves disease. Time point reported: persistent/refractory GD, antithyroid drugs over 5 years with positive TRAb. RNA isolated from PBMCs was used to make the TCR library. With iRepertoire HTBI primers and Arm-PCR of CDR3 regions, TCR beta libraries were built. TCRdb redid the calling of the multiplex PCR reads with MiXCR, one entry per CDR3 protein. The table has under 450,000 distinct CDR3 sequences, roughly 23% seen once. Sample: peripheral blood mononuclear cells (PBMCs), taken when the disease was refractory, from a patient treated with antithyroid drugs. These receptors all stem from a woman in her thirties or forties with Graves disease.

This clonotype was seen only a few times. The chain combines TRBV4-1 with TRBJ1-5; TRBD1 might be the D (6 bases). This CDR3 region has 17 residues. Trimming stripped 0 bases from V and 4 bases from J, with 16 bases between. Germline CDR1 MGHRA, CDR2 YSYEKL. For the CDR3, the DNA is TGCGCCAGCAGCCAAGAAAGGGGCAGGGGAGTAAATCAGCCCCAGCATTTT. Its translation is CASSQERGRGVNQPQHF.

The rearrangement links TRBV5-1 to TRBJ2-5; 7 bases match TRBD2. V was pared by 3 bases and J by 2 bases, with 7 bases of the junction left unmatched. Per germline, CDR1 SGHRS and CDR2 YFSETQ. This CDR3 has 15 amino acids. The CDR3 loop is CASSSLGGGQETQYF. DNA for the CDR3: TGCGCCAGCAGCTCCCTTGGGGGGGGACAAGAGACCCAGTACTTC.

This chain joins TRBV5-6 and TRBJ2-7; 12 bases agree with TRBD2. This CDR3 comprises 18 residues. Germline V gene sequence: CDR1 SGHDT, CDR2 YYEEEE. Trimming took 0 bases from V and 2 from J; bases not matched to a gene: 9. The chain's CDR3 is CASSLVLAGGPFPYEQYF. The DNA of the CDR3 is TGTGCCAGCAGCTTGGTTCTAGCGGGAGGGCCTTTTCCCTACGAGCAGTACTTC.

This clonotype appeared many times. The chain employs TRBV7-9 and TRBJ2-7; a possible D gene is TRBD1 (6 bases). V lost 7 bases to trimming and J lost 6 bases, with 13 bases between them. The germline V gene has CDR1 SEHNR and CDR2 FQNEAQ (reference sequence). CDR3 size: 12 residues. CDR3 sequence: CASKQGLGEQYF. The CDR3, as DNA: TGTGCCAGCAAACAGGGCTTGGGCGAGCAGTACTTC.

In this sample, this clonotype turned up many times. CDR3 in DNA: TGTGCCAGCAGTTTCAGGGGCAGGAAAGAGACCCAGTACTTC. As protein: CASSFRGRKETQYF. This chain joins TRBV28 and TRBJ2-5; possibly TRBD1 for D (6 bases). V was pared by 3 bases and J by 3 bases, with 11 bases between. Per germline, CDR1 MDHEN and CDR2 SYDVKM. CDR3 size: 14 residues.

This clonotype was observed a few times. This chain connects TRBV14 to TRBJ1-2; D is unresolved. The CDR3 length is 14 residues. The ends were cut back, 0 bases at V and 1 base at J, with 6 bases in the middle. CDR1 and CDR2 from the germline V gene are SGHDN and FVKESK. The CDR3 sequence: CASSQDGLNYGYTF. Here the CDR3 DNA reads TGTGCCAGCAGCCAAGACGGACTTAACTATGGCTACACCTTC.

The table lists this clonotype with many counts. CDR3 amino acids: CASSISPGYEQYF. DNA for the CDR3: TGCGCCAGCAGCATTTCACCAGGGTACGAGCAGTACTTC. This rearrangement joins TRBV5-1 to TRBJ2-7; maybe TRBD1 (5 bases). CDR1 SGHRS and CDR2 YFSETQ come from the germline V gene. Trimming left V 4 bases short and J 4 bases short, with 12 bases between. This CDR3 spans 13 amino acids.

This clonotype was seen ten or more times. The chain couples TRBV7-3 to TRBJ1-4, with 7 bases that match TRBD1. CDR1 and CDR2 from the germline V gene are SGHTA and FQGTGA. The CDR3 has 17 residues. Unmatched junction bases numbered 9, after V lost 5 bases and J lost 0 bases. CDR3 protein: CASSLVVRGSTNEKLFF. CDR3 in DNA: TGTGCCAGCAGCCTCGTCGTCAGGGGGTCAACTAATGAAAAACTGTTTTTT. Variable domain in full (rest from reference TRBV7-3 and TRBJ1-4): GAGVSQTPSNKVTEKGKYVELRCDPISGHTALYWYRQSLGQGPEFLIYFQGTGAADDSGLPNDRFFAVRPEGSVSTLKIQRTERGDSAVYLCASSLVVRGSTNEKLFFGSGTQLSVL.

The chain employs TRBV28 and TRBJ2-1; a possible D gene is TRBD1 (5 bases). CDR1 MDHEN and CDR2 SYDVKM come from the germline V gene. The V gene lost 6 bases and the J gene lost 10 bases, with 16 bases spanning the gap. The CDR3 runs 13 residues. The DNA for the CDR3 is TGTGCCAGCAGCTTAAACCTCAAGGGGGAGCAGTTCTTC. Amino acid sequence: CASSLNLKGEQFF.

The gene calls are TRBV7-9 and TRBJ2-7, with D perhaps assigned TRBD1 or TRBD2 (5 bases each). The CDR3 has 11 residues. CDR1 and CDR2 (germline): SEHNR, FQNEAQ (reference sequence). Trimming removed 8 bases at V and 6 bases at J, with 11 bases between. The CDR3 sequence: CASGGEAEQYF. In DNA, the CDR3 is TGTGCCAGCGGGGGTGAGGCCGAGCAGTACTTC.

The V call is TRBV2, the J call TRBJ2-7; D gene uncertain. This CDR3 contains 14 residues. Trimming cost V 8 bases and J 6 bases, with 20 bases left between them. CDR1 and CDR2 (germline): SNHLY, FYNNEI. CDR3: CASSMAVGRGEQYF. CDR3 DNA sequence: TGTGCCAGCTCGATGGCGGTAGGAAGAGGCGAGCAGTACTTC.

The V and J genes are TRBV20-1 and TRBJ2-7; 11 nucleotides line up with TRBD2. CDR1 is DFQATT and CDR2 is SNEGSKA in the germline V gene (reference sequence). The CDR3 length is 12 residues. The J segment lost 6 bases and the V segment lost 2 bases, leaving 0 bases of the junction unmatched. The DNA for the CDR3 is TGCAGTGCTAGACTAGCGGGGGGCGAGCAGTACTTC. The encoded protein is CSARLAGGEQYF.

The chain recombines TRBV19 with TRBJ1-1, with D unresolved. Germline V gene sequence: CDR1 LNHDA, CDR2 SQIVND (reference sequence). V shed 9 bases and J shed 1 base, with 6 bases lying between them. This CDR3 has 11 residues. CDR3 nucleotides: TGTGCCAGCCTTCGGAACACTGAAGCTTTCTTT. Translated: CASLRNTEAFF.